Shown below are 30 T cell receptor beta chains from a single sample sequenced in a study of OX40 agonist ivuxolimab in advanced cancers. The data were produced by immunoSEQ multiplex PCR, yet TCRdb's version contains in-frame clones alone and is incomplete. This table holds tens of thousands of clones, 80% found once. Here the sequenced sample was CD4+ or CD8+ T cells sorted from blood, taken in a trial of the OX40 agonist ivuxolimab. Receptors originate from an adult with an advanced solid tumor such as melanoma, head and neck, liver or kidney cancer.

J is TRBJ2-1 and V is TRBV11-2; a possible D gene is TRBD1 (6 bases). The V end was cut by 4 bases, the J end by 9 bases, with 10 bases between. Per the germline V gene, CDR1 is SGHAT and CDR2 is FQNNGV. The CDR3 contains 12 residues. The CDR3 is CASSSTGSEQFF. The DNA for the CDR3 is TGTGCCAGCAGCTCCACAGGGAGTGAGCAGTTCTTC.

The J gene is TRBJ2-3, the V gene TRBV7-2, with TRBD2 matching 8 bases. The germline V gene has CDR1 SGHTA and CDR2 FQGNSA. V gave up 2 bases and J gave up 7 bases; unmatched junction bases: 5. The CDR3 contains 14 residues. Here the CDR3 reads CASSLSGGANTQYF. The DNA of the CDR3 is TGTGCCAGCAGCTTAAGCGGGGGTGCGAATACGCAGTATTTT.

This chain joins TRBV4-3 and TRBJ2-5; D gene unclear. Trimming took 4 bases from V and 3 from J, leaving 9 bases between them. The CDR3 covers 13 residues. In germline, CDR1 is LGHNA, CDR2 YSLEER. The CDR3, as DNA: TGCGCCAGCAGCCCTAGGATGGAAGAGACCCAGTACTTC. It specifies CASSPRMEETQYF.

The J gene is TRBJ1-1, the V gene TRBV4-3; the match to TRBD1 covers 8 bases. The germline gives CDR1 LGHNA, CDR2 YSLEER. V lost 0 bases and J lost 10; bases outside the gene matches: 4. The CDR3 runs 13 residues. CDR3 amino acids: CASSQDQGASAFF. As DNA, the CDR3 is TGCGCCAGCAGCCAAGATCAGGGGGCCTCAGCTTTCTTT.

The rearrangement uses TRBV5-1 and TRBJ2-7; either TRBD1 or TRBD2 may fit D (5 bases each). V was cut by 3 bases and J by 4 bases, with 20 bases left in between. CDR1 is SGHRS and CDR2 is YFSETQ in the germline V gene. CDR3 length: 16 residues. CDR3 amino acids: CASSSAPQGTGYEQYF. In nucleotides, the CDR3 is TGCGCCAGCAGCTCCGCTCCCCAGGGAACGGGATACGAGCAGTACTTC.

The chain employs TRBV19 and TRBJ2-2; D is possibly TRBD2 (6 bases). V lost 6 bases and J lost 5, with 16 bases in between. CDR3 length equals 15 residues. The germline gives CDR1 LNHDA, CDR2 SQIVND (reference sequence). Here the CDR3 reads CASRGGGHGTGELFF. As DNA, the CDR3 is TGTGCCAGTAGGGGGGGAGGACACGGTACCGGGGAGCTGTTTTTT.

The table lists this clone with a few counts. The V call is TRBV19, the J call TRBJ1-3; the D is unclear. The germline CDR1 and CDR2 sequences are LNHDA and SQIVND (reference sequence). The CDR3 is 16 amino acids. Trimming took off 4 bases at V and 8 bases at J, with 21 bases between the two ends. CDR3 sequence (DNA): TGTGCCAGTAGTAACCAAGGGCAACCGAACGAGCACACCATATATTTT. Translated, it gives CASSNQGQPNEHTIYF.

The rearrangement uses TRBV6-5 and TRBJ2-7; TRBD1 matches 9 bases. The CDR3 consists of 16 residues. V shed 0 bases, J shed 4 bases, and the junction held 7 bases outside the gene matches. CDR1 is MNHEY and CDR2 is SVGAGI in the germline V gene. The CDR3 reads CASSYSRTGATYEQYF. As DNA, the CDR3 is TGTGCCAGCAGTTACTCGCGGACAGGGGCTACTTACGAGCAGTACTTC.

The CDR3 is CASSVRAQETQYF. The DNA for the CDR3 is TGTGCCAGCAGTGTCAGGGCCCAAGAGACCCAGTACTTC. The genes are TRBV6-1 and TRBJ2-5, with D perhaps TRBD1 (5 bases). This CDR3 has 13 residues. V was pared by 4 bases and J by 1 base, with 7 bases between. The germline V gene encodes CDR1 MNHNS and CDR2 SASEGT.

This clone has just one count. The rearrangement uses TRBV15 and TRBJ1-6, with D possibly TRBD1 on 6 matching bases. The germline gives CDR1 LNHNV, CDR2 YYDKDF (reference sequence). The CDR3 is 17 amino acids. Between the trimmed V and J ends, which lost 1 base and 4 bases, there was a span of 14 bases. CDR3 DNA: TGTGCCACCAGCAGAGGAGCAAGGGGGTTTTATAATTCACCCCTCCACTTT. Its protein product is CATSRGARGFYNSPLHF.

The chain joins TRBV2 to TRBJ2-2; TRBD2 aligns across 12 bases. V dropped 7 bases and J dropped 0; count of bases not matched to a gene: 3. Germline lookup yields CDR1 SNHLY and CDR2 FYNNEI. The CDR3 runs to 16 residues. The CDR3 is CASKASGGANTGELFF. The CDR3 nucleotides read TGTGCCAGCAAGGCTAGCGGGGGGGCGAACACCGGGGAGCTGTTTTTT. The variable domain in full, completed from reference TRBV2 and TRBJ2-2, reads EPEVTQTPSHQVTQMGQEVILRCVPISNHLYFYWYRQILGQKVEFLVSFYNNEISEKSEIFDDQFSVERPDGSNFTLKIRSTKLEDSAMYFCASKASGGANTGELFFGEGSRLTVL.

The chain recombines TRBV4-2 with TRBJ2-2; the D gene is possibly TRBD2 (6 bases). Deletions cut 0 bases from V and 5 bases from J, with 13 bases between. The germline gives CDR1 LGHNA, CDR2 YNFKEQ. This CDR3 region has 16 residues. The CDR3 loop reads CASSQDGGIRTGELFF. CDR3 in DNA: TGTGCCAGCAGCCAAGATGGGGGGATTAGGACCGGGGAGCTGTTTTTT.

This clone came up once. The chain combines TRBV5-6 with TRBJ1-5; TRBD1 matches 8 bases. CDR1 and CDR2 from the germline V gene are SGHDT and YYEEEE. The CDR3 runs to 16 residues. V dropped 3 bases and J dropped 3; count of bases not matched to a gene: 8. The chain's CDR3 is CASSSRTGLSNQPQHF. CDR3 DNA: TGTGCCAGCAGCTCACGGACAGGGCTATCCAATCAGCCCCAGCATTTT.

V and J are TRBV6-4 and TRBJ2-1; 10 nucleotides align to TRBD2. Germline values: CDR1 MRHNA, CDR2 SNTAGT. The J segment lost 9 bases and the V segment lost 5 bases, leaving 7 bases of the junction unmatched. The CDR3 covers 14 residues. The CDR3, as DNA: TGTGCCAGCAGTCGTGAGCGGGGGGGCAGTGAGCAGTTCTTC. Its translation is CASSRERGGSEQFF.

V and J are TRBV19 and TRBJ2-7; 9 nucleotides line up with TRBD2. The V segment lost 3 bases and the J segment 2 bases; nucleotides outside the gene matches: 8. In germline, CDR1 is LNHDA, CDR2 SQIVND (reference sequence). The CDR3 spans 16 residues. DNA for the CDR3: TGTGCCAGTAGTATTAGAGGACTAGCGTCCCCCTACGAGCAGTACTTC. Protein product: CASSIRGLASPYEQYF.

The genes are TRBV25-1 and TRBJ1-2, with 8 positions matching TRBD1. Trimming cost V 2 bases and J 3 bases; bases outside gene matches: 5. This CDR3 has 15 residues. Germline CDR1 reads MGHDK; CDR2 reads SYGVNS. The CDR3 loop reads CASSERVQGDYGYTF. In DNA, the CDR3 is TGTGCCAGCAGTGAAAGGGTACAGGGGGACTATGGCTACACCTTC.

This chain uses TRBV7-3 with TRBJ2-3; 10 nucleotides line up with TRBD2. In germline, CDR1 is SGHTA, CDR2 FQGTGA. Trimming took 8 bases from V and 6 from J; bases not matched to a gene: 8. CDR3 length: 14 amino acids. The CDR3 loop reads CASGSGTSVDTQYF. DNA of the CDR3: TGTGCCAGCGGTTCCGGGACTAGCGTCGATACGCAGTATTTT.

CDR3 residues: CASSDSQTTNEKLFF. CDR3 nucleotide sequence: TGTGCCAGCAGTGATAGTCAGACAACTAATGAAAAACTGTTTTTT. The rearrangement joins TRBV25-1 to TRBJ1-4; no reliable D call. The germline gives CDR1 MGHDK, CDR2 SYGVNS. V lost 3 bases, J lost 0 bases, and 8 bases lay in between. The CDR3 sequence is 15 residues long.

A single count supports this clone. CDR3 protein: CASCASGAVYNEQFF. The CDR3 DNA sequence: TGCGCCAGCTGCGCTAGCGGGGCGGTTTACAATGAGCAGTTCTTC. The V call is TRBV5-1, the J call TRBJ2-1; TRBD2 matches 9 bases. This CDR3 contains 15 residues. Germline CDR1 is SGHRS and CDR2 is YFSETQ. J lost 4 bases, V lost 7 bases, and 9 bases had no gene match.

The chain is built from TRBV4-1 and TRBJ2-1, with D unclear. V shed 4 bases and J shed 6 bases, with 19 bases lying between them. Germline V CDR1 and CDR2: MGHRA, YSYEKL. This CDR3 is 16 amino acids long. In nucleotides, the CDR3 is TGCGCCAGCAGCCCTAACCTGACCCCGACTGTCAATGAGCAGTTCTTC. Translating gives CASSPNLTPTVNEQFF.

This clone showed up many times. The rearrangement links TRBV7-9 to TRBJ1-1; tentative D call: TRBD1 (5 bases). V shed 11 bases and J shed 4 bases, with 17 bases lying between them. Germline assignment: CDR1 SEHNR and CDR2 FQNEAQ (reference sequence). The CDR3 runs to 13 residues. CDR3 amino acids: CAGIGGVGTEAFF. In DNA form, the CDR3 reads TGTGCCGGGATCGGGGGAGTGGGCACTGAAGCTTTCTTT. The full variable domain, rest sourced from reference TRBV7-9 and TRBJ1-1, is DTGVSQNPRHKITKRGQNVTFRCDPISEHNRLYWYRQTLGQGPEFLTYFQNEAQLEKSRLLSDRFSAERPKGSFSTLEIQRTEQGDSAMYLCAGIGGVGTEAFFGQGTRLTVV.

The chain uses TRBV18 and TRBJ1-5; TRBD1 matches 11 bases. Germline trimming cut 0 bases from V and 7 bases from J; bases unmatched to any gene: 5. The CDR3 totals 16 residues. The germline gives CDR1 KGHSH, CDR2 LQKENI. The CDR3 bases are TGTGCCAGCTCACCACCGGGACAGGGGGTGAGACAGCCCCAGCATTTT. As protein: CASSPPGQGVRQPQHF.

The chain has TRBV29-1 and TRBJ2-7, with D perhaps being TRBD1 or TRBD2 (6 bases each). The CDR3 spans 15 residues. Germline loops: CDR1 SQVTM, CDR2 ANQGSEA. Between the trimmed V and J ends, which lost 3 bases and 6 bases, there was a span of 21 bases. CDR3 loop: CSVEVQGGQGLEQYF. The CDR3 DNA is TGCAGCGTTGAGGTGCAAGGGGGGCAGGGCCTCGAGCAGTACTTC.

This sequence joins TRBV6-1 and TRBJ2-2; no definite D call. The CDR3 totals 13 residues. V dropped 2 bases and J dropped 6 bases, with 7 bases sitting between them. Germline V gene lookup returns CDR1 MNHNS and CDR2 SASEGT. CDR3 coding DNA: TGTGCCAGCAGTGAACTTAGCTCCGGGGAGCTGTTTTTT. Translating it yields CASSELSSGELFF.

The rearrangement links TRBV5-1 to TRBJ1-1; TRBD1 might be the D (6 bases). The CDR3 spans 15 residues. The V and J ends lost 3 bases and 5 bases respectively, with 17 bases between them. CDR1 and CDR2 from the germline V gene are SGHRS and YFSETQ. Here the CDR3 DNA reads TGCGCCAGCAGCTCTAACCCGGGGGGCGGAACTGAAGCTTTCTTT. Translation gives CASSSNPGGGTEAFF.

The chain has TRBV7-2 and TRBJ1-2, with D uncertain. The CDR3 consists of 18 residues. Germline loops: CDR1 SGHTA, CDR2 FQGNSA. V lost 6 bases, J lost 4 bases, and 27 bases lay in between. The CDR3 DNA reads as TGTGCCAGCAGTCCCCGCCCCGTGGATAAATTGGATAGCTATGGCTACACCTTC. Amino acid sequence: CASSPRPVDKLDSYGYTF.

This chain links TRBV7-2 with TRBJ2-4; D gene uncertain. Per the germline V gene, CDR1 is SGHTA and CDR2 is FQGNSA. CDR3 length: 12 residues. V gave up 1 base and J gave up 8 bases, with 6 bases separating them. CDR3 region: CASSLVADIQYF. The CDR3 coding sequence is TGTGCCAGCAGCTTAGTTGCGGACATTCAGTACTTC.

The V gene is TRBV18, the J gene TRBJ2-1; tentative D call: TRBD2 (6 bases). CDR3 length: 12 amino acids. Trimming pared 2 bases from V and 7 bases from J, leaving 6 bases between. Per germline, CDR1 KGHSH and CDR2 LQKENI. CDR3 loop: CASSPGRNEQFF. The CDR3 region has the DNA TGTGCCAGCTCACCAGGGAGGAATGAGCAGTTCTTC.

This chain connects TRBV19 to TRBJ2-3; D is perhaps TRBD1 (6 bases). Germline V lookup: CDR1 LNHDA, CDR2 SQIVND (reference sequence). This CDR3 region has 16 residues. Trimming left V 7 bases short and J 2 bases short, with 19 bases between. The CDR3 nucleotides are TGTGCCAGTACCCCAATAGGCGAGGGGGACACAGATACGCAGTATTTT. Amino acid sequence: CASTPIGEGDTDTQYF. The variable domain in full, with the rest retrieved from reference TRBV19 and TRBJ2-3, is DGGITQSPKYLFRKEGQNVTLSCEQNLNHDAMYWYRQDPGQGLRLIYYSQIVNDFQKGDIAEGYSVSREKKESFPLTVTSAQKNPTAFYLCASTPIGEGDTDTQYFGPGTRLTVL.

The CDR3 region has the DNA TGTGCCAGCAGCCTAAGAGTCCCTCTAGCCTCAGATACGCAGTATTTT. It is translated as CASSLRVPLASDTQYF. The chain joins TRBV7-9 to TRBJ2-3, with TRBD2 as a possible D gene (5 bases). Trimming cost V 5 bases and J 4 bases, with 19 bases left between them. This CDR3 has 16 residues. Germline loops: CDR1 SEHNR, CDR2 FQNEAQ (reference sequence).